The text below deals with one T cell receptor (beta chain). Its antigen target is currently unknown. No quality values exist for individual bases; no much larger clone is one base distant. From the cysteine through the phenylalanine, the CDR3 covers 14 amino acids. The kept DNA is CDR3 alone, 42 bases in frame from the first base. The V and J ends are trimmed by 5 bases and 7 bases, leaving 12 bases between them. This record belongs to a study of CD8 T cells in Susac syndrome (dated by TCRdb to between 2018 and 2021). Study-level background: Among the sequenced Susac syndrome patients, about 6 had clinically active disease and 8 or 9 were in clinical remission. Whether CD8+ T cell activation and differentiation in Susac syndrome was antigen driven was tested using repertoire sequencing. Susac syndrome patients were therapy-naive, on corticosteroids (some also receiving IVIg), or on IVIg alone at blood withdrawal. Paper-wide results and their limitations: In patients with Susac syndrome, the CD4+ T cell repertoire showed no detectable clonal expansion. The number of individuals in the TCR sequencing and HLA analysis was recognized as being relatively small.

High-throughput TCR beta sequencing profiled peripheral blood CD8+ and CD4+ T cells from healthy donors, Susac syndrome patients and multiple sclerosis patients. Susac syndrome patients met recently defined diagnostic criteria for definite or probable disease. Bulk CD8+ and CD4+ T cells were purified magnetically by negative isolation, whereas CD8+ TEMRA cells were enriched by FACS. Blood was drawn into EDTA tubes, processed within 24 hours, and PBMCs were isolated by density gradient centrifugation. PBMCs intended for TCR sequencing were cryopreserved in liquid nitrogen and thawed later in a water bath at 37 degrees C. A purity of at least 90% was achieved for sorted or isolated CD4+, CD8+ and CD8+ TEMRA cells. RNA was extracted with the RNeasy kit and roughly 0.5 to 1 ug was reverse transcribed using random hexamers. The immunoSEQ multiplex PCR assay, covering 54 Vbeta and 13 Jbeta segments, was used to amplify TCR beta CDR3 regions. PCR amplification bias was corrected by using a synthetic template baseline for primer optimization and computational correction. From the authors' description of their analysis: Reads were assigned to V, D and J genes according to IMGT and analyzed in immunoSEQ Analyzer, with only productive sequences retained. To calculate clonality, Shannon entropy was normalized by log2 of the number of productive unique sequences and then subtracted from one. For each patient and control, public and private clones were evaluated within the 100 most prevalent clones. Clones were defined as Susac-specific if absent from the healthy and MS cohorts, from some 1,000 published viral clones and from other ImmuneACCESS disease sequences. The public reads were run again by TCRdb, first through fastp at Q25 and then through MiXCR, and only productive beta chains were kept. Duplicate CDR3 protein sequences are folded into a single record with the most common DNA and genes. TCRdb's processing, not the authors' own work, is the source of the V and J calls. This sample comprises about 140,000 distinct CDR3 sequences, roughly 94% of them detected only once. The ten largest clonotypes hold roughly 0.14% of the sample.

Recombination joined TRBV12-3 or TRBV12-4 with TRBJ1-6, with TRBD1 as a weak D call on 5 bases. The TCR was taken from a human donor with Susac syndrome. The specimen was CD4+ T cells from PBMCs. The bases read TGTGCCAGCAGTCTTCGGGACGGGAATTCACCCCTCCACTTT. Translated, this is CASSLRDGNSPLHF.